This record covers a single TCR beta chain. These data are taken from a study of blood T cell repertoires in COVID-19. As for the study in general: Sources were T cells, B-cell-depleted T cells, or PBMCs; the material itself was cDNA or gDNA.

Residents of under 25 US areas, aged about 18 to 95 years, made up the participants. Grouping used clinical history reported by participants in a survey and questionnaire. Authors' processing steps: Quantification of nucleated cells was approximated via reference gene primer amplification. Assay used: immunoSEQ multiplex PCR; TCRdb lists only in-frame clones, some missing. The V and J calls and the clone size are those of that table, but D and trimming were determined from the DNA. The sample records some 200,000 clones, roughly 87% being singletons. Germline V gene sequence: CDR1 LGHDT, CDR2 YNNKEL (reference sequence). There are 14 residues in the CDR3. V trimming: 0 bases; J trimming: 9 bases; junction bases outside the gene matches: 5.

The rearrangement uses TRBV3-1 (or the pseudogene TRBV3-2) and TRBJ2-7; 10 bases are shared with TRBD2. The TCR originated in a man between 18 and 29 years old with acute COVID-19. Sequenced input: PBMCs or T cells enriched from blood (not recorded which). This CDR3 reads CASSQDLAGDRQYF. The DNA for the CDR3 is TGTGCCAGCAGCCAAGATCTAGCGGGAGACAGGCAGTACTTC.